Below, one T cell receptor (beta chain) is given with its context. Its antigen is not identified. These data originate in a study of cytomegalovirus exposure and HLA in healthy donors. Notes on the study in general: Cytomegalovirus status was reportedly diagnosed by the classifier with high specificity and sensitivity. In the 120 or so validation repertoires, approximately 93% of cluster scores exceeded 0, per a later analysis.

This CDR3 is built from 16 residues. V was shortened by 2 bases and J by 0 bases, with 14 bases between the two germline ends. CDR1 SNHLY and CDR2 FYNNEI come from the germline V gene. Clones were sequenced by immunoSEQ multiplex PCR, and TCRdb holds only the in-frame ones, with some missing. The sample includes approximately 150,000 clones, about 90% of them seen just once. The genes are TRBV2 and TRBJ2-7; D is ambiguous. Sequencing was performed on PBMCs. The clonotype originates from a woman aged 18-29 years in good health and CMV-seropositive. CDR3 sequence: CASSEPIEKDSYEQYF. The CDR3 DNA is TGTGCCAGCAGTGAACCTATCGAGAAAGACTCCTACGAGCAGTACTTC.